This record covers a single T cell receptor beta chain. Study processing details: Reference gene primer amplification yielded estimated nucleated cell counts. Here immunoSEQ multiplex PCR was the method, and the copy in TCRdb shows in-frame clones only, minus some. D and trimming were read from the DNA, whereas the V and J calls and clone size are those reported in that table. The table records about 180,000 clones, 88% of them present only once. The data belong to a study of blood T cell repertoires in COVID-19. About the study: Italy, Spain and the United States were the sources of the convalescent and acute COVID-19 samples. Sources were T cells, B-cell-depleted T cells, or PBMCs; the material itself was cDNA or gDNA.

CDR3 length: 16 residues. V dropped 1 base and J dropped 1 base, with 13 bases sitting between them. Germline loops: CDR1 LNHDA, CDR2 SQIVND (reference sequence). The source of this sequence is a woman aged 25-40 years with acute or convalescent COVID-19. The sequenced material came from peripheral blood. The chain links TRBV19 to TRBJ1-1, with D hard to call. This CDR3 is CASSIGLSQTNTEAFF. Here the CDR3 DNA reads TGTGCCAGTAGTATAGGTCTAAGTCAAACGAACACTGAAGCTTTCTTT.